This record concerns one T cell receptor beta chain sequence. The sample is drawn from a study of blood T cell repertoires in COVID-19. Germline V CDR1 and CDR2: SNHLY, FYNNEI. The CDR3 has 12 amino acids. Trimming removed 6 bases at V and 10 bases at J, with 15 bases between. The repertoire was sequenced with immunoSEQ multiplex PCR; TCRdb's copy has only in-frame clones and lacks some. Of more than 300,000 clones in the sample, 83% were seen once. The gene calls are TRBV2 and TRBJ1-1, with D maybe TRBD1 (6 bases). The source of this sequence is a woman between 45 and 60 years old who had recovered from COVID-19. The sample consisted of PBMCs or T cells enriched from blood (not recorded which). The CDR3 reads CASSARGSSAFF. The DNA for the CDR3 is TGTGCCAGCAGCGCCAGGGGTTCTTCAGCTTTCTTT.